The 28 T cell receptor beta chains below were found in one sample sequenced in a study of Ad26.COV2.S vaccination and SARS-CoV-2 variants. The treatment here: 15 to 20 received Ad26.COV2.S at low or high dose, single or two shots; 5 received placebo; per-sample allocation not given. Vaccine and placebo recipients were sampled on day 63 after the first injection. TCRdb keeps only in-frame clones here, not all; method: immunoSEQ multiplex PCR. The sample includes some 270,000 clones, 87% of them seen just once. The sequences come from peripheral blood, collected in a trial of Ad26.COV2.S vaccine versus placebo. The receptor set was obtained from a person between 18 and 65 years old who received the Ad26.COV2.S COVID-19 vaccine or a placebo.

Details on this clone: Different DNA sequences within this sample yield the same CDR3. The gene calls are TRBV7-9 and TRBJ1-1; tentative D call: TRBD1 (5 bases). CDR3 length equals 13 residues. Trimming left V 4 bases short and J 4 bases short, with 10 bases between. The germline CDR1 and CDR2 sequences are SEHNR and FQNEAQ (reference sequence). In DNA, the CDR3 is TGTGCCAGCAGCTCTTCGGGGGGCACTGAAGCTTTCTTT. Its translation: CASSSSGGTEAFF.

V gene TRBV4-1 combines with J gene TRBJ1-4; maybe TRBD1 (6 bases). The germline V gene has CDR1 MGHRA and CDR2 YSYEKL. This CDR3 region has 15 residues. Trimming left V 2 bases short and J 5 bases short, with 12 bases between. Here the CDR3 reads CASSQLRQVNEKLFF. The CDR3 nucleotides are TGCGCCAGCAGCCAACTCCGACAGGTGAATGAAAAACTGTTTTTT.

The chain couples TRBV27 to TRBJ2-7; a weak D match, TRBD1 (6 bases). The CDR3 contains 14 residues. Germline loops: CDR1 MNHEY, CDR2 SMNVEV (reference sequence). Trimming removed 5 bases from V and 7 bases from J, with 18 bases in between. This CDR3 is CASSRQGTLLEQYF. CDR3 nucleotide sequence: TGTGCCAGCAGTAGGCAGGGGACCTTATTGGAGCAGTACTTC.

This chain links TRBV6-1 with TRBJ2-3, with D perhaps matching TRBD2 (6 bases). The CDR3 is 13 amino acids. Trimming removed 2 bases from V and 6 bases from J, with 9 bases in between. The germline gives CDR1 MNHNS, CDR2 SASEGT. The CDR3 nucleotides are TGTGCCAGCAGTGAACTAGGAGGGGATACGCAGTATTTT. Translated: CASSELGGDTQYF.

V usage is TRBV4-1 and J usage is TRBJ1-2, with D possibly TRBD1 on 5 matching bases. Germline V gives CDR1 MGHRA, CDR2 YSYEKL. There are 16 residues in the CDR3. The germline V and J ends were trimmed by 0 bases and 8 bases, with 19 bases remaining between them. CDR3 in amino acids: CASSQDLFVGGDGYTF. The CDR3 DNA follows: TGCGCCAGCAGCCAAGATCTATTCGTTGGGGGGGACGGCTACACCTTC.

Turning to this clone: Other DNA sequences in this specimen translate into the identical CDR3. The chain links TRBV6-5 to TRBJ2-7; 9 nucleotides match TRBD2. V dropped 2 bases and J dropped 4; count of bases not matched to a gene: 3. This CDR3 spans 14 amino acids. Germline CDR1 MNHEY, CDR2 SVGAGI. CDR3 sequence reads: CASSYGRGGYEQYF. CDR3 nucleotide sequence: TGTGCCAGCAGTTACGGGCGGGGGGGATACGAGCAGTACTTC.

The chain is built from TRBV7-2 and TRBJ2-5, with 7 positions matching TRBD2. The CDR3 length is 16 residues. Per the germline V gene, CDR1 is SGHTA and CDR2 is FQGNSA. J lost 1 base, V lost 2 bases, and 7 bases had no gene match. CDR3 in amino acids: CASSLSLAEGQETQYF. CDR3 sequence (DNA): TGTGCCAGCAGCTTATCCCTAGCGGAAGGCCAAGAGACCCAGTACTTC.

This chain uses TRBV19 with TRBJ2-7; possibly TRBD2 for D (6 bases). CDR1 LNHDA and CDR2 SQIVND come from the germline V gene (reference sequence). The CDR3 sequence is 12 residues long. V lost 10 bases and J lost 6, with 16 bases in between. CDR3: CATRLKGGEQYF. The CDR3 DNA reads TGTGCCACTCGCCTGAAGGGAGGCGAGCAGTACTTC. The variable domain in full, completed from reference TRBV19 and TRBJ2-7, reads DGGITQSPKYLFRKEGQNVTLSCEQNLNHDAMYWYRQDPGQGLRLIYYSQIVNDFQKGDIAEGYSVSREKKESFPLTVTSAQKNPTAFYLCATRLKGGEQYFGPGTRLTVT.

The genes are TRBV7-9 and TRBJ1-2, with 9 bases identical to TRBD1. CDR3 size: 15 residues. The ends lost 4 bases at V and 4 bases at J; junction bases unmatched: 7. The germline gives CDR1 SEHNR, CDR2 FQNEAQ (reference sequence). The CDR3 reads CASSSTGGAVYGYTF. DNA for the CDR3: TGTGCCAGCAGCTCTACAGGGGGCGCCGTCTATGGCTACACCTTC.

V is TRBV9 and J is TRBJ2-2; no clear D. Germline lookup yields CDR1 SGDLS and CDR2 YYNGEE. The V gene lost 0 bases and the J gene lost 1 base, with 4 bases spanning the gap. The length of the CDR3 is 14 residues. CDR3: CASSVALNTGELFF. The CDR3 DNA reads TGTGCCAGCAGCGTAGCATTGAACACCGGGGAGCTGTTTTTT.

This sequence joins TRBV4-1 and TRBJ2-3; D is perhaps TRBD1 (5 bases). V lost 4 bases and J 1 base, leaving 15 bases between the germline ends. Germline CDR1 MGHRA, CDR2 YSYEKL. The CDR3 has 16 amino acids. The CDR3 DNA reads as TGCGCCAGCAGCCCGATTAGGGGTCCGGGCACAGATACGCAGTATTTT. The encoded protein is CASSPIRGPGTDTQYF.

J is TRBJ1-1 and V is TRBV11-2; D not certain. Trimming took off 1 base at V and 2 bases at J, with 5 bases between the two ends. CDR1 is SGHAT and CDR2 is FQNNGV in the germline V gene. The CDR3 sequence is 13 residues long. CDR3 region: CASSLGRNTEAFF. CDR3 DNA sequence: TGTGCCAGCAGCTTAGGCAGAAACACTGAAGCTTTCTTT.

V usage is TRBV7-2 and J usage is TRBJ2-3; perhaps TRBD2 as D (5 bases). There are 12 residues in the CDR3. Germline loops: CDR1 SGHTA, CDR2 FQGNSA. V was pared by 5 bases and J by 6 bases, with 9 bases between. CDR3 sequence reads: CASSPRRDTQYF. CDR3 DNA sequence: TGTGCCAGCAGCCCGCGGAGGGATACGCAGTATTTT.

The chain couples TRBV24-1 to TRBJ2-1; tentative D call: TRBD1 (6 bases). Germline V gives CDR1 KGHDR, CDR2 SFDVKD. This CDR3 is 16 amino acids long. V was cut by 1 base and J by 3 bases, with 12 bases left in between. The DNA of the CDR3 is TGTGCCACCAGTGATTTTGCTGGGGGCTTCTACAATGAGCAGTTCTTC. The encoded protein is CATSDFAGGFYNEQFF.

Of note for this clone: A read error is likely here: a far larger clone is one base away. V gene TRBV7-2 combines with J gene TRBJ2-2; unclear D gene. Germline V gene sequence: CDR1 SGHTA, CDR2 FQGNSA. CDR3 length equals 12 residues. V was pared by 3 bases and J by 4 bases, with 3 bases between. CDR3 in DNA: TGTGCCAGCAGCTTCGTCACCGGGGAGCTGTTTTTT. Translation: CASSFVTGELFF.

The V gene is TRBV2, the J gene TRBJ2-5; 8 bases fit TRBD2. The CDR3 consists of 16 residues. V shed 2 bases, J shed 5 bases, and the junction held 10 bases outside the gene matches. Germline-derived CDR1 and CDR2 are SNHLY and FYNNEI. This CDR3 is CASSERAGAVGETQYF. DNA of the CDR3: TGTGCCAGCAGTGAACGAGCGGGAGCTGTTGGCGAGACCCAGTACTTC.

The CDR3 sequence is CASSYREGPNNSPLHF. CDR3 coding DNA: TGTGCCAGCAGTTACCGGGAGGGTCCCAATAATTCACCCCTCCACTTT. The chain recombines TRBV6-2 or TRBV6-3 with TRBJ1-6; D not certain. Germline values: CDR1 MNHEY, CDR2 SVGEGT. CDR3 size: 16 residues. V was clipped by 2 bases and J by 5 bases, with 13 bases between them.

The V gene is TRBV7-2, the J gene TRBJ1-1; perhaps TRBD1 as D (6 bases). V lost 3 bases to trimming and J lost 6 bases, with 14 bases between them. This CDR3 is built from 14 residues. Per germline, CDR1 SGHTA and CDR2 FQGNSA. The CDR3 bases are TGTGCCAGCAGCTTCCAAACAGGGACCGCTGAAGCTTTCTTT. It encodes CASSFQTGTAEAFF.

The chain links TRBV21-1 to TRBJ1-2. TRBV21-1 is tagged as a pseudogene. The CDR3 runs to 13 residues. CDR3 amino acids: CASSKRGIPGYTF. The CDR3 nucleotides read TGTGCCAGCAGCAAACGGGGCATTCCTGGCTACACCTTC.

CDR3 DNA sequence: TGTGCCTGGAATCGAGATAACACAGATACGCAGTATTTT. It specifies CAWNRDNTDTQYF. This chain connects TRBV30 to TRBJ2-3; D is uncertain. The CDR3 loop spans 13 amino acids. V shed 4 bases and J shed 2 bases, with 10 bases lying between them. Germline values: CDR1 GTSNPN, CDR2 SVGIG (reference sequence). Full variable domain (remainder filled in from reference TRBV30 and TRBJ2-3): SQTIHQWPATLVQPVGSPLSLECTVEGTSNPNLYWYRQAAGRGLQLLFYSVGIGQISSEVPQNLSASRPQDRQFILSSKKLLLSDSGFYLCAWNRDNTDTQYFGPGTRLTVL.

This chain links TRBV10-3 with TRBJ2-3, with 9 bases that match TRBD1. The trim removed 4 bases at V and 6 bases at J, leaving 8 bases unmatched. The CDR3 extends over 15 amino acids. Per germline, CDR1 ENHRY and CDR2 SYGVKD. The CDR3 protein is CAISGTTGGIDTQYF. CDR3 bases: TGTGCCATCAGTGGGACCACAGGGGGCATCGATACGCAGTATTTT.

The rearrangement joins TRBV12-3 or TRBV12-4 to TRBJ2-4; 7 nucleotides agree with TRBD1. This CDR3 region has 13 residues. Trimming cost V 6 bases and J 6 bases; bases outside gene matches: 5. CDR3 nucleotide sequence: TGTGCCAGCAGCAAGACAGGGCCAAACATTCAGTACTTC. Its protein product is CASSKTGPNIQYF.

The V gene is TRBV9, the J gene TRBJ1-2; TRBD1 is a possible D gene (5 bases). V gave up 0 bases and J gave up 5 bases, with 14 bases separating them. The CDR3 loop spans 15 amino acids. Germline values: CDR1 SGDLS, CDR2 YYNGEE. CDR3 sequence reads: CASSVATGRGYGYTF. The CDR3 nucleotides are TGTGCCAGCAGCGTAGCCACAGGTCGGGGGTATGGCTACACCTTC.

The CDR3 is CASSLEAGFILPDTQYF. The CDR3 nucleotides are TGTGCCAGCAGCTTAGAGGCTGGATTTATCCTGCCCGATACGCAGTATTTT. The gene calls are TRBV11-2 and TRBJ2-3; D is unclear. CDR1 and CDR2 (germline): SGHAT, FQNNGV. The germline V and J ends were trimmed by 0 bases and 6 bases, with 19 bases remaining between them. The CDR3 is 17 residues long.

The chain employs TRBV30 and TRBJ2-5; perhaps TRBD2 as D (6 bases). V was shortened by 0 bases and J by 2 bases, with 13 bases between the two germline ends. CDR3 length: 15 amino acids. Germline V gives CDR1 GTSNPN, CDR2 SVGIG (reference sequence). The CDR3 bases are TGTGCCTGGAGTGTAAGGACTACGAAACAAGAGACCCAGTACTTC. Its protein is CAWSVRTTKQETQYF.

The V call is TRBV6-5, the J call TRBJ1-1; 7 bases line up with TRBD1. The junction had 5 bases not matched to a gene; V was cut back by 3 bases and J by 10 bases. Germline CDR1 MNHEY, CDR2 SVGAGI. This CDR3 has 12 residues. The CDR3 sequence is CASSYNRGVAFF. CDR3 in DNA: TGTGCCAGCAGTTATAACAGGGGTGTAGCTTTCTTT.

The chain employs TRBV7-2 and TRBJ2-2, with 7 bases identical to TRBD1. The CDR3 sequence is 15 residues long. The ends lost 5 bases at V and 4 bases at J; junction bases unmatched: 7. Per germline, CDR1 SGHTA and CDR2 FQGNSA. The CDR3 region has the DNA TGTGCCAGCAGCCAAGACAGGGCCGGCACCGGGGAGCTGTTTTTT. Translated, it gives CASSQDRAGTGELFF.

V gene TRBV6-1 combines with J gene TRBJ2-1; 7 nucleotides match TRBD2. The J segment lost 3 bases and the V segment lost 3 bases, leaving 8 bases of the junction unmatched. Germline CDR1 MNHNS, CDR2 SASEGT. The CDR3 length is 16 residues. The CDR3 bases are TGTGCCAGCAGTGATTGGGGGAGGGCCAGCTACAATGAGCAGTTCTTC. Translating it yields CASSDWGRASYNEQFF.